This TCR beta chain was identified during a study of T cells expressing NK-cell markers. Background on the study: HCMV seropositivity characterized seven of the eight sequenced donors, and seronegativity one.

TCRdb reprocessed the 5' RACE reads; each CDR3 protein has one entry and no DNA is given. Its clone listing holds 350,000 to 450,000 distinct CDR3 sequences. The CDR3 covers 14 residues. Germline CDR1 is MNHEY and CDR2 is SMNVEV (reference sequence). The chain has TRBV27 and TRBJ2-7; as DNA is missing, the TRBD1 call by TCRdb cannot be tested. The clonotype originates from a man aged 18 to 69 in good health. Sequences were obtained from blood T cells: a sorted CD56 or NKG2C T cell subset, CD4+ or CD8+ T cells, or bulk PBMC T cells (not recorded which). The CDR3 loop is CASSWTGDRLEQYF.